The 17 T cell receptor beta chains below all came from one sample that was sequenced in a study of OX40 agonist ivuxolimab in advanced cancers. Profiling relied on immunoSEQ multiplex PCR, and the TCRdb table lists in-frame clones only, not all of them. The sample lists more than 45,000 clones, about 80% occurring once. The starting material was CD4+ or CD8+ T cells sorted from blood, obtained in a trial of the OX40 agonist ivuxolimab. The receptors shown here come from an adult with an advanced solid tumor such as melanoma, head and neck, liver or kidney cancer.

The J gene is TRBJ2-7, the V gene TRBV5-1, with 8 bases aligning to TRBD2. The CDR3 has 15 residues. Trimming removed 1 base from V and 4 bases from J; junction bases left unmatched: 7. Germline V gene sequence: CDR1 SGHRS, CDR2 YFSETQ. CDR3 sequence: CASSLLSGSQYEQYF. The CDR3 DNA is TGCGCCAGCAGCTTGTTGAGCGGGAGTCAATACGAGCAGTACTTC. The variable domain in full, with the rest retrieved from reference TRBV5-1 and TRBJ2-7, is KAGVTQTPRYLIKTRGQQVTLSCSPISGHRSVSWYQQTPGQGLQFLFEYFSETQRNKGNFPGRFSGRQFSNSRSEMNVSTLELGDSALYLCASSLLSGSQYEQYFGPGTRLTVT.

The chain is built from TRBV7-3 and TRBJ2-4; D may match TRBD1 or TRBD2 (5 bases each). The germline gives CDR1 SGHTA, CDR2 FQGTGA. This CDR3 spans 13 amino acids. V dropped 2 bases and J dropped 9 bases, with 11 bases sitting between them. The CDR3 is CASSLSSGGIQYF. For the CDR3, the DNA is TGTGCCAGCAGCTTATCGTCTGGGGGCATTCAGTACTTC.

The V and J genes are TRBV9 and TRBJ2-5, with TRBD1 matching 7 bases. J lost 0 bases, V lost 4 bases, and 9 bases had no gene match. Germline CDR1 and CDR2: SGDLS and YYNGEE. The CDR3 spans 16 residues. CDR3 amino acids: CASSSTGTAYQETQYF. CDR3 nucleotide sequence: TGTGCCAGCAGCTCGACCGGGACAGCGTACCAAGAGACCCAGTACTTC.

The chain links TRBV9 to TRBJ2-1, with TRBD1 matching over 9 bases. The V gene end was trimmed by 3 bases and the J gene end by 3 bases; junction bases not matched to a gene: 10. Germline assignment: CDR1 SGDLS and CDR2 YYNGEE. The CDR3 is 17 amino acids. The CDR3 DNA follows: TGTGCCAGCAGCGCGGCCCCTAGGGACAGGGACTACAATGAGCAGTTCTTC. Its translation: CASSAAPRDRDYNEQFF.

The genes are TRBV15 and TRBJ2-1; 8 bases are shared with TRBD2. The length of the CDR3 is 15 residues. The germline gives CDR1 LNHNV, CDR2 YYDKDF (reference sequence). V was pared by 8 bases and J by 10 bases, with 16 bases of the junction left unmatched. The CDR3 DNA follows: TGTGCCACCGGTAACCAGCGGGAGAGGCAGTCCGAGCAGTTCTTC. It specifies CATGNQRERQSEQFF.

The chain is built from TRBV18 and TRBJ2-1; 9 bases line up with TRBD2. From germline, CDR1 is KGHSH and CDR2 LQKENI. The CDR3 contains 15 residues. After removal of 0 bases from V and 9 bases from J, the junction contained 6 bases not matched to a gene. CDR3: CASSPPSGRGSEQFF. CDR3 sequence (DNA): TGTGCCAGCTCACCACCTAGCGGGAGAGGAAGTGAGCAGTTCTTC.

DNA of the CDR3: TGTGCCAGCAGCTTGGGGACCAGGGTTGCGACCGGGGAGCTGTTTTTT. Translation: CASSLGTRVATGELFF. This chain uses TRBV5-8 with TRBJ2-2, with D possibly being TRBD1 (5 bases). The germline V gene has CDR1 SGHTS and CDR2 YDEGEE. The germline V and J ends were trimmed by 0 bases and 5 bases, with 14 bases remaining between them. The CDR3 has 16 residues. The full variable domain, rest sourced from reference TRBV5-8 and TRBJ2-2, is EAGVTQSPTHLIKTRGQQATLRCSPISGHTSVYWYQQALGLGLQFLLWYDEGEERNRGNFPPRFSGRQFPNYSSELNVNALELEDSALYLCASSLGTRVATGELFFGEGSRLTVL.

For the CDR3, the DNA is TGTGCCAGCAGTTCCCCCAGGGGGAAGGGCTATGGCTACACCTTC. Protein sequence: CASSSPRGKGYGYTF. The chain is built from TRBV28 and TRBJ1-2; TRBD1 matches at 7 bases. V shed 4 bases, J shed 4 bases, and the junction held 9 bases outside the gene matches. This CDR3 spans 15 amino acids. Germline assignment: CDR1 MDHEN and CDR2 SYDVKM.

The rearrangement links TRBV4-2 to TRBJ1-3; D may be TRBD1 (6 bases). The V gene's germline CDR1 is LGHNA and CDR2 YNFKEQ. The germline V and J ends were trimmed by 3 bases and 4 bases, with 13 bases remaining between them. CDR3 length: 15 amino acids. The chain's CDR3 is CASSQGAGRGNTIYF. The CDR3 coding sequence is TGTGCCAGCAGCCAGGGGGCAGGGAGAGGAAACACCATATATTTT.

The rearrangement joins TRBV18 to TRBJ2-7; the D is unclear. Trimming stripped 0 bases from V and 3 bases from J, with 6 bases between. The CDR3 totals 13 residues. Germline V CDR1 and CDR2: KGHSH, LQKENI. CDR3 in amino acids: CASSPPMVYEQYF. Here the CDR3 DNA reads TGTGCCAGCTCACCACCGATGGTCTACGAGCAGTACTTC.

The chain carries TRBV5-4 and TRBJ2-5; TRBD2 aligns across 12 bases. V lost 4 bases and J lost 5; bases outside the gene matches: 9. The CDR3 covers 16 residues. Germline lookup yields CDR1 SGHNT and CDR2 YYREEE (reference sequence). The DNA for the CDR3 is TGTGCCAGCAGCACTTGGACTAGCGGGGCAAAGGAGACCCAGTACTTC. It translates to CASSTWTSGAKETQYF.

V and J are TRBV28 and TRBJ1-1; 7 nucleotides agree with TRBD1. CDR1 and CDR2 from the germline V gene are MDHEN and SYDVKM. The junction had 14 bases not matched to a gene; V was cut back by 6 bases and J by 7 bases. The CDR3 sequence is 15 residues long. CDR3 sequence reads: CASSTQGVVRSEAFF. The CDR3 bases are TGTGCCAGCAGCACCCAGGGGGTAGTACGAAGTGAAGCTTTCTTT.

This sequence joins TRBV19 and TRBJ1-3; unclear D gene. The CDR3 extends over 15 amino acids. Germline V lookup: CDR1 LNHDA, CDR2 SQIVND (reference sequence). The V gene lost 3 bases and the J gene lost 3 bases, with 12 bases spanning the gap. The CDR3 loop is CASSMNWMSGNTIYF. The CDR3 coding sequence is TGTGCCAGTAGTATGAATTGGATGAGTGGAAACACCATATATTTT.

The CDR3 sequence: CASSLASATYEQYF. CDR3 sequence (DNA): TGTGCCAGCAGTTTGGCTAGCGCCACCTACGAGCAGTACTTC. The chain carries TRBV28 and TRBJ2-7, with D perhaps matching TRBD2 (6 bases). CDR3 length: 14 residues. Germline lookup yields CDR1 MDHEN and CDR2 SYDVKM. Trimming removed 3 bases at V and 2 bases at J, with 11 bases between.

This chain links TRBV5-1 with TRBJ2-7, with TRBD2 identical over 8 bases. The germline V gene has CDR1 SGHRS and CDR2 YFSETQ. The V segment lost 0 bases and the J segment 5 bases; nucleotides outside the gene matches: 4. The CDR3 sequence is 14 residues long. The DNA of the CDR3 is TGCGCCAGCAGCTTGGCGATTAGCGGGAACGAGCAGTACTTC. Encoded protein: CASSLAISGNEQYF.

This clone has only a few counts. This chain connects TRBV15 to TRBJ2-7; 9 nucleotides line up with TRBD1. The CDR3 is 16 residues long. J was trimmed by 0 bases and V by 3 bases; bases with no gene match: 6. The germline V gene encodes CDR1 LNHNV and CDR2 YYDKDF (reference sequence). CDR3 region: CATSREKQGASYEQYF. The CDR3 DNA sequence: TGTGCCACCAGCAGGGAAAAACAGGGGGCCTCCTACGAGCAGTACTTC.

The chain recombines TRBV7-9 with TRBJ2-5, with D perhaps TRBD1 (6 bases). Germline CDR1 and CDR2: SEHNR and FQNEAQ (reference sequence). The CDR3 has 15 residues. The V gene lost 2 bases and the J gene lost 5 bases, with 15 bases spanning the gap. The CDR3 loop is CASSLPRGRGETQYF. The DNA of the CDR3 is TGTGCCAGCAGCTTACCCCGGGGCAGGGGTGAGACCCAGTACTTC.